The present T cell receptor (beta chain) was sequenced within a study of T cells after yellow fever vaccination. The wider study: In the case of low-cell-number fractions, SMART-Seq v4 Ultra Low Input was used for preparation.

This clonotype was detected many times. TCRdb analysed the 5' RACE reads with MiXCR anew, one entry per CDR3 protein. Of about 160,000 distinct CDR3 sequences in the sample, around 7.3% were seen once. The V end was cut by 5 bases, the J end by 2 bases, with 9 bases between. Germline-derived CDR1 and CDR2 are SGHAT and FQNNGV. The CDR3 covers 14 residues. This receptor was identified in a man aged 18 to 29 who received the YFV17D yellow fever vaccine. The sequenced sample was CD4+ T cells sorted from PBMCs, obtained less than 6 days after the first yellow fever vaccination. V gene TRBV11-2 combines with J gene TRBJ2-2, with TRBD1 as a possible D gene (6 bases). CDR3 amino acids: CASSHRVNTGELFF. The CDR3 nucleotides are TGTGCCAGCAGCCACAGGGTAAACACCGGGGAGCTGTTTTTT. The full variable domain, with the rest looked up from reference TRBV11-2 and TRBJ2-2, is EAGVAQSPRYKIIEKRQSVAFWCNPISGHATLYWYQQILGQGPKLLIQFQNNGVVDDSQLPKDRFSAERLKGVDSTLKIQPAKLEDSAVYLCASSHRVNTGELFFGEGSRLTVL.